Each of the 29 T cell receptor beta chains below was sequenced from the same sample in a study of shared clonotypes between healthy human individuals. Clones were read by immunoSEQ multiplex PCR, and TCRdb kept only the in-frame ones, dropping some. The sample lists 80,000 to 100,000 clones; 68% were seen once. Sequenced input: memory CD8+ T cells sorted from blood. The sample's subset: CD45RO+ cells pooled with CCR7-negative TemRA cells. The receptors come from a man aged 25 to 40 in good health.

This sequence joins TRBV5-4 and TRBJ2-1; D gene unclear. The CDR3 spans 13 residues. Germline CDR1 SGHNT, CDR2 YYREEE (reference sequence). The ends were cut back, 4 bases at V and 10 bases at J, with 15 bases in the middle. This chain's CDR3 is CASSSPSRLEQFF. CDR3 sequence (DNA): TGTGCCAGCAGCAGCCCTAGTAGACTCGAGCAGTTCTTC.

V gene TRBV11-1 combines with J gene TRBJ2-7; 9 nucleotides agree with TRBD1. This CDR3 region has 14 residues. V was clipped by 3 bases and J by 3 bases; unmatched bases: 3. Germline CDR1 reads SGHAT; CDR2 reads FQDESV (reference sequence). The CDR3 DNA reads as TGTGCCAGCAGCTTGGGACAGGGCCACTACGAGCAGTACTTC. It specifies CASSLGQGHYEQYF.

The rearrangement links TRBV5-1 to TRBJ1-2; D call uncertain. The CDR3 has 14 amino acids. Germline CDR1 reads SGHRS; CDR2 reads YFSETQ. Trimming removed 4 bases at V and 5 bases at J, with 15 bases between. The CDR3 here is CASSALTAAYGYTF. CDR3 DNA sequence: TGCGCCAGCAGCGCGCTGACGGCCGCATATGGCTACACCTTC.

CDR3 residues: CASSDGTHYGYTF. CDR3 in DNA: TGTGCCAGCAGTGACGGGACACACTATGGCTACACCTTC. The rearrangement links TRBV6-1 to TRBJ1-2; D is possibly TRBD1 (6 bases). This CDR3 is built from 13 residues. With 3 bases removed from V and 3 bases from J, the gap between germline ends came to 8 bases. Germline CDR1 and CDR2: MNHNS and SASEGT.

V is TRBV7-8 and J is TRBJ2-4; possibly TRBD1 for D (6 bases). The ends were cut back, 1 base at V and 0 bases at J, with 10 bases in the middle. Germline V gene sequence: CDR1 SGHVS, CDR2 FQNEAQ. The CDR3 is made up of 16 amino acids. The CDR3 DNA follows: TGTGCCAGCAGCTTAGTGAGGACAGTAGCCAAAAACATTCAGTACTTC. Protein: CASSLVRTVAKNIQYF.

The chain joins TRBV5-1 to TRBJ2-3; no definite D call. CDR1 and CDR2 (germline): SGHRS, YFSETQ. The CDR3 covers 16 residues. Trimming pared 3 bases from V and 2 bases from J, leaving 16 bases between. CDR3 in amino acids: CASSSVTDPPTDTQYF. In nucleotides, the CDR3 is TGCGCCAGCAGCTCCGTGACGGACCCGCCCACAGATACGCAGTATTTT.

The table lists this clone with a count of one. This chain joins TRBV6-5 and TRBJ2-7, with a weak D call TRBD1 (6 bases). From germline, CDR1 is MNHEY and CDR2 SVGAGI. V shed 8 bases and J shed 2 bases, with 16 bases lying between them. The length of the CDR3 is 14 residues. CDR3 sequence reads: CASAKGGWTYEQYF. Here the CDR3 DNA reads TGTGCCAGCGCGAAAGGGGGTTGGACCTACGAGCAGTACTTC.

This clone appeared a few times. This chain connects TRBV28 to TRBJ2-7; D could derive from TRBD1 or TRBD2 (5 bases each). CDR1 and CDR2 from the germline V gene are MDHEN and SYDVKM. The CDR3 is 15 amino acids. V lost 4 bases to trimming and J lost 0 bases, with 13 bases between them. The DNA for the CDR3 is TGTGCCAGCAGTTCCGGGACGGCGAGCTCCTACGAGCAGTACTTC. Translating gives CASSSGTASSYEQYF.

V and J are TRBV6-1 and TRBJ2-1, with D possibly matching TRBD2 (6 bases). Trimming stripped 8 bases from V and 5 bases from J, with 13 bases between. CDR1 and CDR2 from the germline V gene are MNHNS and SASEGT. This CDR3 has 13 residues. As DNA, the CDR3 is TGTGCCAGCTCCCGGGAGTCCCACAATGAGCAGTTCTTC. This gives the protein CASSRESHNEQFF.

CDR3 nucleotide sequence: TGTGCCAGCAGAGGTCTCTCGGGGGTCTACAATGAGCAGTTCTTC. It yields the protein CASRGLSGVYNEQFF. The V and J genes are TRBV7-8 and TRBJ2-1, with a weak D call TRBD2 (6 bases). This CDR3 is 15 amino acids long. Trimming removed 6 bases from V and 3 bases from J, with 15 bases in between. Germline CDR1 is SGHVS and CDR2 is FQNEAQ.

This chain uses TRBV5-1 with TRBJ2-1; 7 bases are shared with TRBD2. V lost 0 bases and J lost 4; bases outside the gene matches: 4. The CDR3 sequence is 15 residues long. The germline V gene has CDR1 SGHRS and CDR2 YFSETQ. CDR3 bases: TGCGCCAGCAGCTTGGATACGGGAGGTTACAATGAGCAGTTCTTC. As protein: CASSLDTGGYNEQFF.

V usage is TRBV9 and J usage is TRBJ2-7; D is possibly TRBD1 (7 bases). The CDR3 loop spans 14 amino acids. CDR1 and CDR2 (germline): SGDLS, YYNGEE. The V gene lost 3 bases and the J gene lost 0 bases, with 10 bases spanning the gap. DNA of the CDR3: TGTGCCAGCAGCGGGCGGGACAGCTCCTACGAGCAGTACTTC. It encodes CASSGRDSSYEQYF.

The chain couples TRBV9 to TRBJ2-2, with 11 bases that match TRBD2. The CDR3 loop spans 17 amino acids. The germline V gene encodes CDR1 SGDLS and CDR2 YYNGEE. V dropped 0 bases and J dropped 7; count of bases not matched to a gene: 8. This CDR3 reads CASSVDLAGGPVGELFF. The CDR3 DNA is TGTGCCAGCAGCGTAGACTTAGCGGGAGGGCCGGTCGGGGAGCTGTTTTTT.

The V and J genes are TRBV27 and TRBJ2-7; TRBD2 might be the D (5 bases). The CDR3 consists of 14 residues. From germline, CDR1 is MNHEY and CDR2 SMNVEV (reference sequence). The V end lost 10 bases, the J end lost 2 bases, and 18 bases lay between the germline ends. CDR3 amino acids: CATIRRAVTYEQYF. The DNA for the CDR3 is TGTGCCACCATTCGTCGAGCGGTAACCTACGAGCAGTACTTC.

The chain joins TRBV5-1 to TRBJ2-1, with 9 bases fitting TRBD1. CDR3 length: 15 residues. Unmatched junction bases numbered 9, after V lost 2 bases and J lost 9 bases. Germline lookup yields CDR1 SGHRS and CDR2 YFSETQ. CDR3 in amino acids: CASSLAGQGYGEQFF. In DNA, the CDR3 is TGCGCCAGCAGCTTAGCGGGACAGGGATACGGTGAGCAGTTCTTC.

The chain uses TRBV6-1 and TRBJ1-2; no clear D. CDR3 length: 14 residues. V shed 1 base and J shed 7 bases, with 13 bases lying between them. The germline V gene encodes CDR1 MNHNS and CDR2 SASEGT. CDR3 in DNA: TGTGCCAGCAGTGAAGGGACGCCTACGGGTGGCTACACCTTC. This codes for CASSEGTPTGGYTF.

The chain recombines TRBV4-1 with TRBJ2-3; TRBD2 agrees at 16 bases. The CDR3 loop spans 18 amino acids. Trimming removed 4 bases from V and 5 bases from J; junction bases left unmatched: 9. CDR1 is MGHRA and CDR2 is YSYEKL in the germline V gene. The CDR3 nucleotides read TGCGCCAGCAGCCCCTACGGGACTAGCGGGAGGGTGAGAGATACGCAGTATTTT. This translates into CASSPYGTSGRVRDTQYF.

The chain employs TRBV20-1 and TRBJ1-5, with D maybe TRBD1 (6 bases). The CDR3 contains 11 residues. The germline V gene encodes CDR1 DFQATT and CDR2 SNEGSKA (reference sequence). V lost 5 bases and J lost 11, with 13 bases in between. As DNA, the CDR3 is TGCAGTGCTCGTGGGGGGCCGTCCCAGCATTTT. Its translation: CSARGGPSQHF.

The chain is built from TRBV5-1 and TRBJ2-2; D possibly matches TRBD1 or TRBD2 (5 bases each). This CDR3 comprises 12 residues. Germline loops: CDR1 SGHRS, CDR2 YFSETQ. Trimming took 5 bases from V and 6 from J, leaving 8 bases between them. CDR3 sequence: CASSRGPGELFF. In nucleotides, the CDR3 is TGCGCCAGCAGTAGGGGACCCGGGGAGCTGTTTTTT.

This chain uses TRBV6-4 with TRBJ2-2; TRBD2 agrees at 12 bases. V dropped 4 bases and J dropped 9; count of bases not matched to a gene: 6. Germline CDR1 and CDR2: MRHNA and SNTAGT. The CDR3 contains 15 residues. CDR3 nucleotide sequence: TGTGCCAGCAGTGCACTAGCGGGAGGAGGCCGGGAGCTGTTTTTT. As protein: CASSALAGGGRELFF.

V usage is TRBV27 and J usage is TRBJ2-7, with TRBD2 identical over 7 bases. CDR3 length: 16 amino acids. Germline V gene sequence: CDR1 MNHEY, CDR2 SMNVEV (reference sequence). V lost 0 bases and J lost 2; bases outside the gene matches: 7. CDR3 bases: TGTGCCAGCAGTTTATCGGCCGGGACTATTACCTACGAGCAGTACTTC. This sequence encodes CASSLSAGTITYEQYF.

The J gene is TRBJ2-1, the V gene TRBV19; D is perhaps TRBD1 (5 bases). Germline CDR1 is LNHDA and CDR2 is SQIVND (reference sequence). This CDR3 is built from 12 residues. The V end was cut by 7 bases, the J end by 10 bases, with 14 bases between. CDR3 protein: CASKFRAGEQFF. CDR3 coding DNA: TGTGCCAGTAAATTCAGGGCAGGAGAGCAGTTCTTC.

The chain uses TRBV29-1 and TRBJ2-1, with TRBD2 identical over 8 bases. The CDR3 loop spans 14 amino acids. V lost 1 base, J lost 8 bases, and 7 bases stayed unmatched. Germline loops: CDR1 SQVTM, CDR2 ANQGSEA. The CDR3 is CSVEVPGGPHEQFF. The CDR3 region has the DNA TGCAGCGTTGAAGTCCCGGGAGGGCCCCATGAGCAGTTCTTC.

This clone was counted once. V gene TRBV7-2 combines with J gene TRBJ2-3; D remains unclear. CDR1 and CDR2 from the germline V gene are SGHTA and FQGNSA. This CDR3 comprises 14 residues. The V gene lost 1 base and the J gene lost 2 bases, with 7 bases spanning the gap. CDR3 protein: CASSLEDITDTQYF. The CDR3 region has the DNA TGTGCCAGCAGCTTAGAAGACATCACAGATACGCAGTATTTT.

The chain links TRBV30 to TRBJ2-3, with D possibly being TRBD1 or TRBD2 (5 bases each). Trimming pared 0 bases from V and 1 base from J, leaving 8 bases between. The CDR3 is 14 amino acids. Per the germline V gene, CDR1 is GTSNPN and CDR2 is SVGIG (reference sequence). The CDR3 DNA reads TGTGCCTGGAGTGTCGAGGGGCGCACAGATACGCAGTATTTT. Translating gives CAWSVEGRTDTQYF.

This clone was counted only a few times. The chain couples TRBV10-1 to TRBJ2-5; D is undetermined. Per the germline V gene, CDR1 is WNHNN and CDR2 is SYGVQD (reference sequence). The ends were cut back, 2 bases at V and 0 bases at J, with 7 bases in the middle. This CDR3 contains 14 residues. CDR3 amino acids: CASSETAYQETQYF. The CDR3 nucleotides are TGCGCCAGCAGTGAGACGGCGTACCAAGAGACCCAGTACTTC.

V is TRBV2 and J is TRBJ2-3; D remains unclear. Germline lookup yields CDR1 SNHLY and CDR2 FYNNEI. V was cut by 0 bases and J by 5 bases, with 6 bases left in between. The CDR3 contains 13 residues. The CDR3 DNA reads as TGTGCCAGCAGTGAAGCGCTCGGAGATACGCAGTATTTT. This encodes CASSEALGDTQYF.

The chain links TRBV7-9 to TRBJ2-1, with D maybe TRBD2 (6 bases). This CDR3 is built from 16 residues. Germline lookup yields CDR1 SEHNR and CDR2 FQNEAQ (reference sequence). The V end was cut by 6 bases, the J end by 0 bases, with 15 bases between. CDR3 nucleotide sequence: TGTGCCAGCAGTGACCAATCTAGCGTCTCCTACAATGAGCAGTTCTTC. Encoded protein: CASSDQSSVSYNEQFF.

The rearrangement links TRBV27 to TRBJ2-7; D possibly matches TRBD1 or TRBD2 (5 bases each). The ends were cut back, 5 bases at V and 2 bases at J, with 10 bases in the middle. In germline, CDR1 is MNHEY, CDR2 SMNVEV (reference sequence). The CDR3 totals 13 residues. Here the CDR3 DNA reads TGTGCCAGCAGTCCCGGGACGGCCTACGAGCAGTACTTC. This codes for CASSPGTAYEQYF.